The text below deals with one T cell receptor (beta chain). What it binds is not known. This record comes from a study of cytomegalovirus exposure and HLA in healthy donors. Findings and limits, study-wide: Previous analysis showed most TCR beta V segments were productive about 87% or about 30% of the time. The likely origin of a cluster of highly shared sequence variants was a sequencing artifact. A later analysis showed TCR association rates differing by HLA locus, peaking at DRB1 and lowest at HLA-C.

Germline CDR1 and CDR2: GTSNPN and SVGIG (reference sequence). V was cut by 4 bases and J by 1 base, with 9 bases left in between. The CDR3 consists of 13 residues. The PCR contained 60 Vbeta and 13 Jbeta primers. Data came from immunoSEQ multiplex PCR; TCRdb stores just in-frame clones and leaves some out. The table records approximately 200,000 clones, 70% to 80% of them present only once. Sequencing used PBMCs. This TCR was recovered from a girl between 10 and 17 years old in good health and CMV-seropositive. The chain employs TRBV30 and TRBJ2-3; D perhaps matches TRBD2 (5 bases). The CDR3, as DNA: TGTGCCTGGACTCCCGGGGGCACAGATACGCAGTATTTT. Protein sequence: CAWTPGGTDTQYF. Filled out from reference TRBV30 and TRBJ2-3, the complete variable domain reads SQTIHQWPATLVQPVGSPLSLECTVEGTSNPNLYWYRQAAGRGLQLLFYSVGIGQISSEVPQNLSASRPQDRQFILSSKKLLLSDSGFYLCAWTPGGTDTQYFGPGTRLTVL.